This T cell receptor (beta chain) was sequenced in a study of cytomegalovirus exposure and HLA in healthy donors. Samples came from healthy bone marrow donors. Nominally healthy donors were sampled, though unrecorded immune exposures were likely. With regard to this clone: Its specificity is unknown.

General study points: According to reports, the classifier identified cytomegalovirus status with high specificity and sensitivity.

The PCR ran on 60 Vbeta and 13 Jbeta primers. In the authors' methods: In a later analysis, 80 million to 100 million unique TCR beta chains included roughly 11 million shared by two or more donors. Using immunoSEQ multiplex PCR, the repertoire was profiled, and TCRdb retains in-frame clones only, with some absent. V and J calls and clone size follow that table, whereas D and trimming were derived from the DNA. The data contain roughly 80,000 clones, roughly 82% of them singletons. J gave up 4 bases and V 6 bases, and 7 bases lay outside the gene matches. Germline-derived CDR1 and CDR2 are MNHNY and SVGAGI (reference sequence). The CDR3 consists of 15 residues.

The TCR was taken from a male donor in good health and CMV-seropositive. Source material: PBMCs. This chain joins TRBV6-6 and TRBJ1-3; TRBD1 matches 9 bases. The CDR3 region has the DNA TGTGCCAGCAGATCCGGGACAGGGTTCGGAAACACCATATATTTT. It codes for CASRSGTGFGNTIYF.